This T cell receptor (beta chain) was identified during a study of blood T cell repertoires in COVID-19. In the authors' workflow: Nucleated cell number was recorded as an estimate derived from reference gene primer amplification. Method: immunoSEQ multiplex PCR; TCRdb's copy keeps in-frame clones and lacks some. From that table come the V and J calls and clone size; the DNA was used to work out D and trimming. The data hold more than 250,000 clones, with under 90% observed a single time. Participants were placed into cohorts based on the clinical history they reported. Germline CDR1 is MDHEN and CDR2 is SYDVKM. The CDR3 length is 17 residues. Unmatched junction bases numbered 13, after V lost 6 bases and J lost 4 bases.

The chain employs TRBV28 and TRBJ1-5, with 9 bases matching TRBD1. Sequencing used PBMCs or T cells enriched from blood (not recorded which). This clonotype was obtained from a woman younger than 35 who had recovered from COVID-19. The CDR3 DNA reads TGTGCCAGCAGCAGGGGACAGGGAGTCGTCGTAAATCAGCCCCAGCATTTT. The encoded protein is CASSRGQGVVVNQPQHF. Full variable domain (rest looked up from reference TRBV28 and TRBJ1-5): DVKVTQSSRYLVKRTGEKVFLECVQDMDHENMFWYRQDPGLGLRLIYFSYDVKMKEKGDIPEGYSVSREKKERFSLILESASTNQTSMYLCASSRGQGVVVNQPQHFGDGTRLSIL.